These T cell receptor beta chains were read from a single sample in a study of shared clonotypes between healthy human individuals. Profiling relied on immunoSEQ multiplex PCR, and the TCRdb table lists in-frame clones only, not all of them. The table lists fewer than 1.4 million clones, about 84% of them singletons. Source material: memory CD4+ T cells from PBMCs. Receptors were obtained from a man between 18 and 35 years old in good health. Some clones in this sample may be carry-over from other donors' samples. CDR3s include the opening cysteine and the closing phenylalanine or tryptophan. A D gene is named only where the DNA matches it firmly. For some rows the clone size is stated as once, few or many, or as a class when expanded; others skip it.

j_gene	abundance	d_gene	v_gene	len	CDR3aa	CDR3nt
TRBJ1-2	NA	TRBD1	TRBV7-2	14	CASSSDRYARSYTF	TGTGCCAGCAGCTCGGACAGGTATGCTCGGAGCTACACCTTC
TRBJ2-1	NA	NA	TRBV9	17	CASSVAFTTVGINEQFF	TGTGCCAGCAGCGTAGCTTTTACGACCGTAGGGATCAATGAGCAGTTCTTC
TRBJ2-1	few	NA	TRBV6-1	15	CASFTALGGYNEQFF	TGTGCCAGCTTTACCGCGCTAGGGGGCTACAATGAGCAGTTCTTC
TRBJ2-5	NA	NA	TRBV5-1	15	CASSLMDGGLETQYF	TGCGCCAGCAGCTTAATGGACGGGGGCCTCGAGACCCAGTACTTC
TRBJ1-1	NA	TRBD1	TRBV19	14	CASTKGQENTEAFF	TGTGCCAGTACAAAGGGACAGGAGAACACTGAAGCTTTCTTT
TRBJ2-1	NA	TRBD2	TRBV28	19	CASSFQGLSSASTAGEQFF	TGTGCCAGCAGTTTTCAGGGACTATCATCCGCCTCAACGGCGGGTGAGCAGTTCTTC
TRBJ2-5	NA	TRBD1	TRBV10-3	15	CAISESRQGQETQYF	TGTGCCATCAGTGAGTCGAGACAGGGGCAAGAGACCCAGTACTTC
TRBJ2-7	NA	NA	TRBV4-1	14	CASSRRDGYYEQYF	TGCGCCAGCAGCAGACGGGACGGTTACTACGAGCAGTACTTC
TRBJ1-1	NA	NA	TRBV7-9	12	CASTAGGHQAFF	TGTGCCAGCACTGCCGGCGGGCATCAAGCTTTCTTT
TRBJ1-5	NA	NA	TRBV6-4	14	CASSHGESNQPQHF	TGTGCCAGCAGCCACGGAGAGAGCAATCAGCCCCAGCATTTT
TRBJ1-2	NA	NA	TRBV5-5	13	CASSLALRPGYTF	TGTGCCAGCAGCTTGGCCCTGAGACCCGGCTACACCTTC
TRBJ1-1	few	NA	TRBV19	14	CASPRQGNGSVAFF	TGTGCCAGTCCCAGACAAGGTAATGGATCAGTAGCTTTCTTT
TRBJ2-3	NA	TRBD1	TRBV5-6	16	CASSFSTGARADTQYF	TGTGCCAGCAGCTTTTCAACAGGGGCTAGGGCAGATACGCAGTATTTT
TRBJ1-5	NA	NA	TRBV19	19	CASTSQREILSTHYQPQHF	TGTGCCAGTACCTCCCAACGCGAGATATTATCAACCCATTATCAGCCCCAGCATTTT
TRBJ2-3	NA	NA	TRBV28	13	CASQSGSTDTQYF	TGTGCCAGCCAAAGCGGGAGCACAGATACGCAGTATTTT
TRBJ2-3	NA	NA	TRBV14	13	CASSLAGADTQYF	TGTGCCAGCAGCCTTGCCGGCGCAGATACGCAGTATTTT
TRBJ1-2	NA	TRBD1	TRBV4-1	16	CASSQVVAGGGYGYTF	TGCGCCAGCAGCCAAGTAGTCGCAGGGGGGGGATATGGCTACACCTTC
TRBJ2-5	NA	TRBD1	TRBV18	15	CASSSDRGQLETQYF	TGTGCCAGCTCTTCGGACAGGGGGCAATTAGAGACCCAGTACTTC
TRBJ1-1	NA	NA	TRBV28	12	CASSFRDTEAFF	TGTGCCAGCAGTTTCAGGGACACTGAAGCTTTCTTT
TRBJ2-1	NA	NA	TRBV6-6	15	CASSPRGGAYNEQFF	TGTGCCAGCAGCCCCCGCGGCGGGGCATACAATGAGCAGTTCTTC